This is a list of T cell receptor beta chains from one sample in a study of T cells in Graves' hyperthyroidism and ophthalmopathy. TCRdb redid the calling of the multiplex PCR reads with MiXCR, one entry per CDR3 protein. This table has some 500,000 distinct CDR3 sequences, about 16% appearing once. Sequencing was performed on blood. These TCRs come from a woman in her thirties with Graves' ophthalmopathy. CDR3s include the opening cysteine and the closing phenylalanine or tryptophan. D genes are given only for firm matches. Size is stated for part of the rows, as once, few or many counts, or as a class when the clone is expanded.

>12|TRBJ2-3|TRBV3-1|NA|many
CASSRQRDTQYF
TGTGCCAGCAGCCGCCAGAGGGATACGCAGTATTTT
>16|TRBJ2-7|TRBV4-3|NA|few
CASSPDLTTHSYEQYF
TGCGCCAGCAGCCCGGATTTGACGACACATTCCTACGAGCAGTACTTC
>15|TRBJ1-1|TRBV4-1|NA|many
CASSQPGTLRDEAFF
TGCGCCAGCAGCCAACCCGGGACCCTACGAGATGAAGCTTTCTTT
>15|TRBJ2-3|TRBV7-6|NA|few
CASSLTSRLTDTQYF
TGTGCCAGCAGCTTAACTAGCAGACTCACAGATACGCAGTATTTT
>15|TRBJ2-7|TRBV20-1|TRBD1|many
CSARDDRVVSYEQYF
TGCAGTGCTAGAGATGACAGGGTAGTCTCCTACGAGCAGTACTTC
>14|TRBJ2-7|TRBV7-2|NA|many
CASSLGGVGNEQYF
TGTGCCAGCAGCTTGGGTGGAGTTGGGAACGAGCAGTACTTC
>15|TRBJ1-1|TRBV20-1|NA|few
CSARDPGGINTEAFF
TGCAGTGCTAGAGATCCGGGGGGTATAAACACTGAAGCTTTCTTT
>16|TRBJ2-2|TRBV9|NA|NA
CASSVVRDSRHGELFF
TGTGCCAGCAGCGTAGTCCGGGACTCCCGTCACGGGGAGCTGTTTTTT
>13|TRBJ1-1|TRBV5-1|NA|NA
CASSFQPNTEAFF
TGCGCCAGCAGCTTCCAGCCGAACACTGAAGCTTTCTTT
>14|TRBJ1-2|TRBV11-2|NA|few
CASSFRALYYGYTF
TGTGCCAGCAGCTTCCGGGCCTTGTACTATGGCTACACCTTC
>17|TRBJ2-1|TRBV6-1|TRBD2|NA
CASSSLRTSGRYREQFF
TGTGCCAGCAGTTCCCTCCGGACTAGCGGGAGGTACCGGGAGCAGTTCTTC
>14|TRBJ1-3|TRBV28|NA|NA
CASIQASSGNTIYF
TGTGCCAGCATACAGGCAAGCTCTGGAAACACCATATATTTT
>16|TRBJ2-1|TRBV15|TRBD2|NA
CATTQIGLAGDNEQFF
TGTGCCACCACCCAGATAGGACTAGCGGGAGACAATGAGCAGTTCTTC
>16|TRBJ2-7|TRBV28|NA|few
CASSPFVGDTKYEQYF
TGTGCCAGCAGTCCCTTTGTGGGGGACACCAAGTACGAGCAGTACTTC
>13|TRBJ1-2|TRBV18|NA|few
CASSPSDTGGYTF
TGTGCCAGCTCACCATCAGACACGGGCGGCTACACCTTC
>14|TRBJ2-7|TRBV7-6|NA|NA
CASSLARGRFEQYF
TGTGCCAGCAGCTTAGCGAGGGGCCGATTCGAGCAGTACTTC
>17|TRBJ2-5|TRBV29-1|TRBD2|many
CSVESPDGGTGGETQYF
TGCAGCGTTGAAAGCCCCGACGGCGGGACGGGAGGAGAGACCCAGTACTTC
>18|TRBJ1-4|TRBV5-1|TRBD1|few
CASSSYLAEGQGSEKLFF
TGCGCCAGCAGCTCCTACCTTGCTGAGGGACAGGGGAGTGAAAAACTGTTTTTT
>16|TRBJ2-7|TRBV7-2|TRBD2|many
CASSLARLAGAAEQYF
TGTGCCAGCAGCTTAGCGAGGCTAGCGGGAGCGGCCGAGCAGTACTTC
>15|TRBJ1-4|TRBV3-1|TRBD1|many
CASSRWTGWDEKLFF
TGTGCCAGCAGCCGATGGACAGGGTGGGATGAAAAACTGTTTTTT
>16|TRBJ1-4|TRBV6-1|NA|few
CASIRGPPGLGEKLFF
TGTGCCAGCATCCGGGGGCCTCCAGGTTTGGGCGAAAAACTGTTTTTT
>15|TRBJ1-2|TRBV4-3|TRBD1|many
CASSQETDRDLGYTF
TGCGCCAGCAGCCAGGAAACAGACAGGGATCTTGGCTACACCTTC
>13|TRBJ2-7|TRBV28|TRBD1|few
CASSIQGVDEQYF
TGTGCCAGCAGTATACAGGGGGTCGACGAGCAGTACTTC
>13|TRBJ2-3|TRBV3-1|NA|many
CASSHGTTDTQYF
TGTGCCAGCAGCCATGGCACCACAGATACGCAGTATTTT
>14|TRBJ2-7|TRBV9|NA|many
CASTPGDGSYEQYF
TGTGCCAGCACCCCGGGGGACGGCTCCTACGAGCAGTACTTC
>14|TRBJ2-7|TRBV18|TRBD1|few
CASSPVTGLREQYF
TGTGCCAGCTCACCGGTGACAGGGTTGAGGGAGCAGTACTTC
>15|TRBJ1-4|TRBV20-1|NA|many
CSAGPSGAQREKLFF
TGCAGTGCTGGTCCCTCGGGGGCGCAGAGGGAAAAACTGTTTTTT
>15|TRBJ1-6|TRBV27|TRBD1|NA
CASSLLGTGNSPLHF
TGTGCCAGCAGTTTGCTCGGGACAGGGAATTCACCCCTCCACTTT
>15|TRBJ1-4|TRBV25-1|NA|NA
CASSLADSNNEKLFF
TGTGCCAGCAGCTTGGCAGACTCCAATAATGAAAAACTGTTTTTT